The TCR beta chain under discussion was sequenced for a study of beta chain features in type 1 diabetes. The study, taken as a whole, reports: Amplification by PCR could prefer shorter templates, with the same effect in patients and controls. TCRB CDR3s were moderately but significantly shorter in Type 1 diabetes patients in all four CD4+ subsets. Sampled from patients, naive, central memory and Treg TCRB repertoires appeared more similar than those sampled from healthy donors.

On this clone itself: What it binds is not known.

Isolated RNA was reverse transcribed in full, so expressed TCRB transcripts were sequenced. Using immunoSEQ multiplex PCR, the repertoire was profiled, and TCRdb retains in-frame clones only, with some absent. The sample consists of more than 120,000 clones, around 13% of them appearing once. Source material: central memory CD4+ T cells from blood. This TCR was recovered from a man between 18 and 29 years old with type 1 diabetes.

CDR3 sequence (DNA): TGTGCCAGCAGCTTAACCCCCAAGGGGGGGGCCGGGCGGTCCAATGAGCAGTTCTTC. Translated, it gives CASSLTPKGGAGRSNEQFF. The rearrangement links TRBV7-9 to TRBJ2-1; the D gene is possibly TRBD2 (7 bases). Germline V gives CDR1 SEHNR, CDR2 FQNEAQ (reference sequence). CDR3 length: 19 amino acids. Trimming pared 2 bases from V and 6 bases from J, leaving 26 bases between.